The rows below give T cell receptor beta chains drawn from one sample of a study of preoperative IRX-2 immunotherapy in early breast cancer. Using immunoSEQ multiplex PCR, the repertoire was profiled, and TCRdb retains in-frame clones only, with some absent. The table lists 25,000 to 30,000 clones, 82% of them singletons. This specimen was collected from a patient treated with IRX-2 immunotherapy. These receptors all stem from a human donor with breast cancer. Each CDR3 is given without its conserved first and last residue. Expanded clones are given a class, and other clones once, few, many or no size at all.

>NA|TRBJ1-4|TRBV30
AWSVQGYEKLF
>NA|TRBJ2-7|TRBV15
ATSRLAGGPYEQY
>NA|TRBJ2-1|TRBV19
ASSIRGTHNEQF
>once|TRBJ2-1|TRBV6-8
AINAGRGEQF
>NA|TRBJ1-4|TRBV29-1
SVEDLWEKLF
>NA|TRBJ2-4|TRBV7-1
ASSWTGGDIQY
>NA|TRBJ2-2|TRBV6-8
ASSTWDRGRYTGELF
>NA|TRBJ1-4|TRBV5-1
ASSPSTDSATNEKLF
>once|TRBJ1-1|TRBV11-3
ASRPGVVGWEAF
>NA|TRBJ2-1|TRBV7-8
ASSLGQVSYNEQF
>NA|TRBJ2-1|TRBV7-1
ASSSDPLNNEQF
>NA|TRBJ1-1|TRBV7-2
ASSTSPVPDAF
>NA|TRBJ1-4|TRBV19
ASSWGANEKLF
>once|TRBJ2-2|TRBV6-8
ASSGGTGDNTGELF
>NA|TRBJ2-5|TRBV23-1
ASSQVLSGGTGVQETQY
>NA|TRBJ2-7|TRBV6-8
ASSRRDGSSYEQY
>NA|TRBJ1-2|TRBV11-3
ASSRDRGGYGYT
>NA|TRBJ2-7|TRBV15
ATSRDLAGGVEQY
>NA|TRBJ1-4|TRBV28
ASCLGSEKLF
>NA|TRBJ1-3|TRBV29-1
SALKGARGNTIY
>NA|TRBJ1-4|TRBV28
ASSPRQGWNEKLF
>few|TRBJ2-7|TRBV19
ASSRSQGYSYEQY
>NA|TRBJ1-1|TRBV6-8
ASSGGLGGAVDTEAF
>NA|TRBJ2-1|TRBV6-8
ASTPSWTRSYNEQF
>once|TRBJ2-1|TRBV19
ASSGGGLREDNEQF
>NA|TRBJ1-4|TRBV11-3
ASSLLQGVEKLF
>few|TRBJ2-3|TRBV12-2
ASVQGGGPDTQY
>NA|TRBJ1-1|TRBV7-1
ASSILFSTEAF
>few|TRBJ2-3|TRBV11-3
ASSVAGGETDTQY